Many counts were recorded for the clone carrying this TCR beta chain. The data derive from a study of T-cell reconstitution after alpha-beta-depleted transplantation in children. Preparation of the TCRbeta library used unique molecular identifiers. TCRdb re-derived calls from the PCR reads in MiXCR, one entry per CDR3 protein. The data hold about 420,000 distinct CDR3 sequences, with about a tenth observed a single time. This receptor was obtained from a human donor who donated a stem cell graft to a child with acute myeloid leukemia. The sequences come from PBMCs from the stem cell graft donor, collected from the stem cell graft.

The CDR3 protein is CSAWDGRNSPLHF. In DNA, the CDR3 is TGCAGTGCTTGGGACGGTCGAAATTCACCCCTCCACTTT. The chain carries TRBV20-1 and TRBJ1-6; perhaps TRBD1 as D (5 bases). The length of the CDR3 is 13 residues. The ends were cut back, 5 bases at V and 7 bases at J, with 12 bases in the middle. Germline CDR1 DFQATT, CDR2 SNEGSKA (reference sequence).